This T cell receptor beta chain was profiled in a study of T cells in Graves' hyperthyroidism and ophthalmopathy. Amplification yielded TCR beta CDR3 regions, with RNA transcripts as the source. HTBI primers drove first-round RT-PCR of the TCR CDR3. In TCRdb, the multiplex PCR reads were re-called with MiXCR into one record per CDR3 protein. There are over 350,000 distinct CDR3 sequences in the sample; 14% to 15% occur only once, and 13% lies in the top ten. Deletions cut 4 bases from V and 1 base from J, with 14 bases between. Germline V gene lookup returns CDR1 DFQATT and CDR2 SNEGSKA (reference sequence). CDR3 length: 14 amino acids. This clonotype has just a few counts.

This receptor was identified in a man aged 18 to 29 with Graves' ophthalmopathy. The sequenced sample consisted of blood. The genes are TRBV20-1 and TRBJ2-7, with D perhaps matching TRBD2 (5 bases). This chain's CDR3 is CSATGGRNSYEQYF. The CDR3 DNA sequence: TGCAGTGCTACGGGCGGGCGGAATTCCTACGAGCAGTACTTC.